One sample yielded the 22 T cell receptor beta chains listed below, sequenced in a study of PD-1 blockade in classical Hodgkin lymphoma. Using immunoSEQ multiplex PCR, the repertoire was profiled, and TCRdb retains in-frame clones only, with some absent. The data show about 64,000 clones, roughly nine tenths seen once. Time point: cycle 4 day 1 (C4D1), after five to seven weeks of nivolumab. Relapse after autologous stem cell transplantation occurred in every patient, and brentuximab vedotin exposure varied. The source was peripheral blood mononuclear cells (PBMCs), collected before the fourth cycle of nivolumab. The receptors stem from a human donor with classical Hodgkin lymphoma.

CDR3 residues: CASSDRPLESQHF. Written as DNA, the CDR3 is TGTGCCAGCAGTGATAGACCACTCGAATCCCAGCATTTT. The chain is built from TRBV6-1 and TRBJ1-5; D not certain. Trimming took 3 bases from V and 11 from J, leaving 14 bases between them. CDR1 is MNHNS and CDR2 is SASEGT in the germline V gene. The CDR3 runs to 13 residues.

J is TRBJ2-5 and V is TRBV27; TRBD1 or TRBD2 may be the D gene (7 bases each). Trimming cost V 11 bases and J 3 bases, with 13 bases left between them. The CDR3 covers 12 residues. Germline lookup yields CDR1 MNHEY and CDR2 SMNVEV (reference sequence). CDR3 DNA: TGTGCCTCCAGCGGGACAGAAGAGACCCAGTACTTC. Translation: CASSGTEETQYF.

The rearrangement joins TRBV19 to TRBJ2-1; the D is unclear. CDR1 LNHDA and CDR2 SQIVND come from the germline V gene (reference sequence). V was clipped by 8 bases and J by 6 bases, with 17 bases between them. The CDR3 extends over 14 amino acids. The CDR3 region is CASRQSPSSNEQFF. CDR3 nucleotide sequence: TGTGCCAGTCGCCAGTCCCCTTCTTCCAATGAGCAGTTCTTC.

The rearrangement links TRBV10-3 to TRBJ2-3; 9 nucleotides match TRBD2. The germline CDR1 and CDR2 sequences are ENHRY and SYGVKD. With 6 bases clipped from V and 2 bases from J, the junction kept 9 bases outside the gene matches. There are 16 residues in the CDR3. Written as DNA, the CDR3 is TGTGCCATCAGCGCTATAGCGGGAGAGATCACAGATACGCAGTATTTT. It translates to CAISAIAGEITDTQYF.

The rearrangement links TRBV4-1 to TRBJ2-7, with 10 bases that match TRBD2. This CDR3 is 14 amino acids long. Germline loops: CDR1 MGHRA, CDR2 YSYEKL. J lost 3 bases, V lost 2 bases, and 1 base had no gene match. The CDR3 loop is CASSQPSGGYEQYF. CDR3 sequence (DNA): TGCGCCAGCAGCCAACCTAGCGGGGGCTACGAGCAGTACTTC.

V gene TRBV5-4 combines with J gene TRBJ1-2, with D possibly matching TRBD1 (5 bases). From germline, CDR1 is SGHNT and CDR2 YYREEE (reference sequence). The CDR3 extends over 14 amino acids. The ends were cut back, 0 bases at V and 7 bases at J, with 13 bases in the middle. CDR3 in DNA: TGTGCCAGCAGCTTGGATGGGGGGGTCGGTGGCTACACCTTC. Translated, it gives CASSLDGGVGGYTF.

The rearrangement uses TRBV7-6 and TRBJ2-1; 8 bases line up with TRBD1. CDR3 length: 14 residues. Germline values: CDR1 SGHVS, CDR2 FNYEAQ. Germline trimming cut 5 bases from V and 4 bases from J; bases unmatched to any gene: 4. The CDR3 sequence is CASSPRDRYNEQFF. DNA of the CDR3: TGTGCCAGCAGCCCCCGGGACAGGTACAATGAGCAGTTCTTC.

The V and J genes are TRBV29-1 and TRBJ2-2; 7 nucleotides line up with TRBD1. Losses at the gene ends were 7 bases for V and 7 bases for J; bases not matched to a gene: 6. Germline loops: CDR1 SQVTM, CDR2 ANQGSEA. CDR3 length: 12 amino acids. This CDR3 is CSGRGRGGELFF. CDR3 DNA sequence: TGCAGCGGAAGGGGGCGCGGCGGGGAGCTGTTTTTT.

The chain joins TRBV15 to TRBJ2-7; 7 bases are a match to TRBD2. The CDR3 sequence is 16 residues long. The V gene's germline CDR1 is LNHNV and CDR2 YYDKDF (reference sequence). V lost 4 bases to trimming and J lost 0 bases; unmatched junction nucleotides: 9. The CDR3 protein is CATSTTTSVSSYEQYF. Written as DNA, the CDR3 is TGTGCCACCAGCACAACAACTAGCGTGAGCTCCTACGAGCAGTACTTC.

The J gene is TRBJ2-3, the V gene TRBV5-6; 7 bases fit TRBD2. The germline CDR1 and CDR2 sequences are SGHDT and YYEEEE. J lost 0 bases, V lost 2 bases, and 6 bases had no gene match. The CDR3 has 16 residues. The CDR3 sequence is CASSFLTSSSTDTQYF. For the CDR3, the DNA is TGTGCCAGCAGCTTCCTGACTAGCTCTAGCACAGATACGCAGTATTTT. Full variable domain (outside the CDR3, taken from reference TRBV5-6 and TRBJ2-3): DAGVTQSPTHLIKTRGQQVTLRCSPKSGHDTVSWYQQALGQGPQFIFQYYEEEERQRGNFPDRFSGHQFPNYSSELNVNALLLGDSALYLCASSFLTSSSTDTQYFGPGTRLTVL.

The chain carries TRBV10-1 and TRBJ2-2; D is unresolved. This CDR3 comprises 13 residues. V lost 5 bases, J lost 1 base, and 5 bases lay in between. The germline CDR1 and CDR2 sequences are WNHNN and SYGVQD (reference sequence). The CDR3 here is CASSWGNTGELFF. For the CDR3, the DNA is TGCGCCAGCAGTTGGGGGAACACCGGGGAGCTGTTTTTT.

The V gene is TRBV19, the J gene TRBJ2-3; D not resolved. The CDR3 is 12 amino acids. Trimming took 5 bases from V and 6 from J, leaving 9 bases between them. The germline CDR1 and CDR2 sequences are LNHDA and SQIVND (reference sequence). CDR3 region: CASSLQSDTQYF. The CDR3 nucleotides are TGTGCCAGTAGTCTCCAGTCGGATACGCAGTATTTT. The entire variable domain, with the rest obtained from reference TRBV19 and TRBJ2-3, is as follows: DGGITQSPKYLFRKEGQNVTLSCEQNLNHDAMYWYRQDPGQGLRLIYYSQIVNDFQKGDIAEGYSVSREKKESFPLTVTSAQKNPTAFYLCASSLQSDTQYFGPGTRLTVL.

The CDR3 region is CASSKALCGSPHNEQFF. CDR3 in DNA: TGTGCCAGCAGCAAAGCGCTTTGCGGGAGTCCCCACAATGAGCAGTTCTTC. V gene TRBV21-1 combines with J gene TRBJ2-1; TRBD2, the table's D call, was not compared with the DNA. TRBV21-1 is a known pseudogene. This CDR3 region has 17 residues.

The V gene is TRBV14, the J gene TRBJ1-6; D unresolved. Trimming stripped 0 bases from V and 6 bases from J, with 9 bases between. This CDR3 is 15 amino acids long. Germline V gene lookup returns CDR1 SGHDN and CDR2 FVKESK. In DNA form, the CDR3 reads TGTGCCAGCAGCCAAGAAAATCTGGCTAATTCACCCCTCCACTTT. Residues: CASSQENLANSPLHF. The full variable domain, with the rest looked up from reference TRBV14 and TRBJ1-6, is EAGVTQFPSHSVIEKGQTVTLRCDPISGHDNLYWYRRVMGKEIKFLLHFVKESKQDESGMPNNRFLAERTGGTYSTLKVQPAELEDSGVYFCASSQENLANSPLHFGNGTRLTVT.

The V gene is TRBV4-1, the J gene TRBJ2-7; D remains ambiguous. The CDR3 spans 15 residues. Per germline, CDR1 MGHRA and CDR2 YSYEKL. V dropped 0 bases and J dropped 2 bases, with 11 bases sitting between them. The CDR3 sequence: CASSQDEDSTYEQYF. CDR3 nucleotides: TGCGCCAGCAGCCAAGATGAGGATTCAACCTACGAGCAGTACTTC.

V usage is TRBV5-1 and J usage is TRBJ2-7, with D possibly TRBD1 on 6 matching bases. The V gene lost 0 bases and the J gene lost 6 bases, with 10 bases spanning the gap. From germline, CDR1 is SGHRS and CDR2 YFSETQ. The CDR3 spans 13 residues. The CDR3 sequence is CASSLGQAGEQYF. CDR3 nucleotide sequence: TGCGCCAGCAGCTTGGGACAGGCTGGCGAGCAGTACTTC.

This clone was recorded a few times. This rearrangement joins TRBV4-1 to TRBJ1-5; 9 nucleotides match TRBD1. Germline lookup yields CDR1 MGHRA and CDR2 YSYEKL. CDR3 length: 15 residues. V lost 0 bases, J lost 5 bases, and 2 bases stayed unmatched. For the CDR3, the DNA is TGCGCCAGCAGCCAAGACGGGACAGGGCATCAGCCCCAGCATTTT. It translates to CASSQDGTGHQPQHF.

The chain has TRBV6-5 and TRBJ2-1, with unresolved D. V lost 0 bases, J lost 7 bases, and 7 bases lay in between. Germline lookup yields CDR1 MNHEY and CDR2 SVGAGI. The CDR3 is 13 residues long. CDR3 in amino acids: CASSYSSLNEQFF. The CDR3 nucleotides are TGTGCCAGCAGTTACTCGAGTTTGAATGAGCAGTTCTTC.

This clone was counted once. The chain uses TRBV6-5 and TRBJ2-1; 9 bases line up with TRBD2. The CDR3 is 15 amino acids. The germline V gene encodes CDR1 MNHEY and CDR2 SVGAGI. After removal of 1 base from V and 4 bases from J, the junction contained 2 bases not matched to a gene. The CDR3 DNA reads TGTGCCAGCAGTTACTTAGCGGGAGCGTACAATGAGCAGTTCTTC. Protein sequence: CASSYLAGAYNEQFF.

The CDR3 DNA reads as TGTGCCAGCAGTGTTCTAGGGCAGTACTTC. Protein sequence: CASSVLGQYF. The chain uses TRBV2 and TRBJ2-7; D uncertain. V was cut by 4 bases and J by 9 bases, with 7 bases left in between. The germline V gene has CDR1 SNHLY and CDR2 FYNNEI. The CDR3 is made up of 10 amino acids.

This chain joins TRBV10-2 and TRBJ2-1; 8 bases align to TRBD1. The CDR3 extends over 14 amino acids. Per the germline V gene, CDR1 is WSHSY and CDR2 is SAAADI. Trimming at V came to 6 bases and at J to 2 bases, leaving 3 bases not matched to a gene. Written as DNA, the CDR3 is TGCGCCAGCAGGAGACAGGGGACCTACAATGAGCAGTTCTTC. It specifies CASRRQGTYNEQFF.

This chain uses TRBV15 with TRBJ2-2, with D perhaps TRBD2 (5 bases). CDR3 length equals 16 residues. V lost 0 bases to trimming and J lost 1 base, with 9 bases between them. Germline CDR1 is LNHNV and CDR2 is YYDKDF (reference sequence). CDR3 in amino acids: CATSRDRGLNTGELFF. CDR3 nucleotides: TGTGCCACCAGCAGAGACCGGGGTTTGAACACCGGGGAGCTGTTTTTT.